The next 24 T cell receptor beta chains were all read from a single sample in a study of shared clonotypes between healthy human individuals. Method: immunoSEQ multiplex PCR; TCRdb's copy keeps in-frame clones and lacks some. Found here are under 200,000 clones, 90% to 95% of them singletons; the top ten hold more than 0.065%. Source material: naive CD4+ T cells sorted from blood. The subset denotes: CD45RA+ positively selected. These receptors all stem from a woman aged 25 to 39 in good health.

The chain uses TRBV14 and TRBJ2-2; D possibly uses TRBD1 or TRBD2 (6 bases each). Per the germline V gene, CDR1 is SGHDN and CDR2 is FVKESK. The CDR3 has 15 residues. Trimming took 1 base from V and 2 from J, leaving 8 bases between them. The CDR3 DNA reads TGTGCCAGCAGCCAAGCGGGGGCCAACACCGGGGAGCTGTTTTTT. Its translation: CASSQAGANTGELFF.

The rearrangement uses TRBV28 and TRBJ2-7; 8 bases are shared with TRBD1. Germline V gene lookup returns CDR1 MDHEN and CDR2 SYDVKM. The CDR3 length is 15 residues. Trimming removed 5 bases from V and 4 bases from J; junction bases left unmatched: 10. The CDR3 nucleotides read TGTGCCAGCAGTCCGGGACAGGCGAGGAATTACGAGCAGTACTTC. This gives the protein CASSPGQARNYEQYF.

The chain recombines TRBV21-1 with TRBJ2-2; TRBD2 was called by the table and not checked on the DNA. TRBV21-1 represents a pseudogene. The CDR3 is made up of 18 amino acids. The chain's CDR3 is CASRILAGGPMGTGELFF. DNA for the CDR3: TGTGCCAGCAGGATACTAGCGGGAGGGCCAATGGGGACCGGGGAGCTGTTTTTT.

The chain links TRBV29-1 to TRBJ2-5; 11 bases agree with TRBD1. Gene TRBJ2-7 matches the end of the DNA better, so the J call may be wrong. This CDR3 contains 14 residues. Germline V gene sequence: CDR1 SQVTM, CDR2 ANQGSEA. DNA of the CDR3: TGCAGCGTATTTACGGGGACAGGGGGTCACGAGCAGTACTTC. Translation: CSVFTGTGGHEQYF.

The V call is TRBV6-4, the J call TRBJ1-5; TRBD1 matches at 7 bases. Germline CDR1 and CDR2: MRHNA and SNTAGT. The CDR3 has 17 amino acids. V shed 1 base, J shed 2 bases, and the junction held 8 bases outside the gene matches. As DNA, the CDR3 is TGTGCCAGCAGTGACTTGAAGGGGGCTGATGGCAATCAGCCCCAGCATTTT. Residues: CASSDLKGADGNQPQHF.

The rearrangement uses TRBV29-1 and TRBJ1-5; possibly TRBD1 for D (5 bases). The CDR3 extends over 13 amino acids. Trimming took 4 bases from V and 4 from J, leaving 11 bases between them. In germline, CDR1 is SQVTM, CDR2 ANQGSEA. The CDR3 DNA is TGCAGCGTTGGCGACAGTCATAATCAGCCCCAGCATTTT. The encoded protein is CSVGDSHNQPQHF. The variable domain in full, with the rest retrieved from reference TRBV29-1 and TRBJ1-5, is SAVISQKPSRDICQRGTSLTIQCQVDSQVTMMFWYRQQPGQSLTLIATANQGSEATYESGFVIDKFPISRPNLTFSTLTVSNMSPEDSSIYLCSVGDSHNQPQHFGDGTRLSIL.

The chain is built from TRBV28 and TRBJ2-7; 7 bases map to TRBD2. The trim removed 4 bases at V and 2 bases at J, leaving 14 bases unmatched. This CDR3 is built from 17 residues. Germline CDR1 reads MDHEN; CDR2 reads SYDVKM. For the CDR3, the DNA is TGTGCCAGCAGTTCCCCTAGCTCGGGGAGGGCCGCCTACGAGCAGTACTTC. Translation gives CASSSPSSGRAAYEQYF.

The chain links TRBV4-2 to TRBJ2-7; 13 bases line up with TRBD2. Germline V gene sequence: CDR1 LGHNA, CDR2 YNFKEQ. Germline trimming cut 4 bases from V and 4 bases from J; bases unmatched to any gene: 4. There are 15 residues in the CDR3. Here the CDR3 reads CASSLGLAGAYEQYF. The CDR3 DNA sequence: TGTGCCAGCAGCCTAGGACTAGCGGGAGCGTACGAGCAGTACTTC.

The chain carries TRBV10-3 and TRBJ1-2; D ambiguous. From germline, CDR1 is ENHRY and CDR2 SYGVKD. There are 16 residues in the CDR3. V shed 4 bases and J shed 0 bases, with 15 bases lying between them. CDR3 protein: CAISGFLSAPNYGYTF. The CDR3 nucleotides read TGTGCCATCAGTGGTTTTCTCTCAGCCCCTAACTATGGCTACACCTTC.

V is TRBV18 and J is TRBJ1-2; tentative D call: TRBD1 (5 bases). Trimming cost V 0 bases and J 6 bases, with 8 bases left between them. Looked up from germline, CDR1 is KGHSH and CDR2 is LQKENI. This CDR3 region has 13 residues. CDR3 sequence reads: CASSPPGGNGYTF. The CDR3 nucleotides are TGTGCCAGCTCACCACCGGGGGGGAATGGCTACACCTTC.

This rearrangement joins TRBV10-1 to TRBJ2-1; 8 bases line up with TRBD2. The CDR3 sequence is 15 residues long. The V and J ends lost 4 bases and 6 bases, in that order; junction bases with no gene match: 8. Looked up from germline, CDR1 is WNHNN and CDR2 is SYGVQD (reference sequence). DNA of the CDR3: TGCGCCAGCAGTGTGGGGACTAGGAACAGCAATGAGCAGTTCTTC. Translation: CASSVGTRNSNEQFF.

DNA for the CDR3: TGTGCCAGCAGCTCCCAAGCAACTAATGAAAAACTGTTTTTT. Its translation: CASSSQATNEKLFF. The V gene is TRBV7-9, the J gene TRBJ1-4; the D is unclear. V was clipped by 4 bases and J by 0 bases, with 6 bases between them. Germline CDR1 SEHNR, CDR2 FQNEAQ (reference sequence). This CDR3 is 14 amino acids long.

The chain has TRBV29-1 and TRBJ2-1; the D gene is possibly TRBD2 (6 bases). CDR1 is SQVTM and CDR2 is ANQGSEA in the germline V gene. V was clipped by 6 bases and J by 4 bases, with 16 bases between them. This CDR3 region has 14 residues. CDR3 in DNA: TGCAGCGTAGCTACTAGCAGATTATACAATGAGCAGTTCTTC. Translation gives CSVATSRLYNEQFF.

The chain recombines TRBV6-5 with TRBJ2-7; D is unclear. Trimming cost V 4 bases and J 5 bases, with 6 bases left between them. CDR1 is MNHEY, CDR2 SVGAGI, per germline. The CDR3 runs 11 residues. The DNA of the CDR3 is TGTGCCAGCAGTTTTGAGGACGAGCAGTACTTC. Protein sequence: CASSFEDEQYF.

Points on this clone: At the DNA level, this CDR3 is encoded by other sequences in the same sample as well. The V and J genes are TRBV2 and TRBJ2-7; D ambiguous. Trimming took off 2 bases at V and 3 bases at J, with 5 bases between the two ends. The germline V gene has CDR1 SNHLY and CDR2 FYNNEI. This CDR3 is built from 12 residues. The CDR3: CASSELGYEQYF. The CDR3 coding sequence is TGTGCCAGCAGTGAACTAGGCTACGAGCAGTACTTC.

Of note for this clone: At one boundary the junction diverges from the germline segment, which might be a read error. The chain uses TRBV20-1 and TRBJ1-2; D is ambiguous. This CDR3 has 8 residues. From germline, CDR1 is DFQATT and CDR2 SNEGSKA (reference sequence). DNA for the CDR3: TGCAGTGCCGCCGATCGGGCCTTC. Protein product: CSAADRAF.

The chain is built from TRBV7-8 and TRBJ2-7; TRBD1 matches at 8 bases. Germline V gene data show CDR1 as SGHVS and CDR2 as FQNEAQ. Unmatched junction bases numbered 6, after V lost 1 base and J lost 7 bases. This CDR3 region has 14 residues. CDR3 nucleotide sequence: TGTGCCAGCAGCTTAGGGACAGGGAACAGAGAGCAGTACTTC. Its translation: CASSLGTGNREQYF. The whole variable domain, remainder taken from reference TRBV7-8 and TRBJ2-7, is GAGVSQSPRYKVAKRGQDVALRCDPISGHVSLFWYQQALGQGPEFLTYFQNEAQLDKSGLPSDRFFAERPEGSVSTLKIQRTQQEDSAVYLCASSLGTGNREQYFGPGTRLTVT.

The CDR3 coding sequence is TGTGCCACCAGCAGAGTAACAGGTCTCGAAGCTTTCTTT. As protein: CATSRVTGLEAFF. V is TRBV15 and J is TRBJ1-1; D possibly corresponds to TRBD1 (5 bases). The CDR3 runs 13 residues. Germline loops: CDR1 LNHNV, CDR2 YYDKDF (reference sequence). V lost 1 base, J lost 8 bases, and 11 bases lay in between.

CDR3 residues: CASSRRTGANTEAFF. DNA for the CDR3: TGTGCCAGCAGCCGCAGGACAGGGGCGAACACTGAAGCTTTCTTT. The chain carries TRBV5-4 and TRBJ1-1, with 9 bases aligning to TRBD1. Germline V gene lookup returns CDR1 SGHNT and CDR2 YYREEE (reference sequence). The CDR3 is 15 residues long. Trimming removed 4 bases from V and 1 base from J; junction bases left unmatched: 5. The entire variable domain, with the rest obtained from reference TRBV5-4 and TRBJ1-1, is as follows: ETGVTQSPTHLIKTRGQQVTLRCSSQSGHNTVSWYQQALGQGPQFIFQYYREEENGRGNFPPRFSGLQFPNYSSELNVNALELDDSALYLCASSRRTGANTEAFFGQGTRLTVV.

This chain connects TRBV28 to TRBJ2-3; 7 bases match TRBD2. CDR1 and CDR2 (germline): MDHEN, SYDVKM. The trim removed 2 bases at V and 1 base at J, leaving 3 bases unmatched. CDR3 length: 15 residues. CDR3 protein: CASSLGGRRTDTQYF. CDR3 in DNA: TGTGCCAGCAGTTTAGGCGGGAGACGCACAGATACGCAGTATTTT.

The CDR3 nucleotides read TGTGCCAGCAGTTTCGGACAGGGGACTCCCTACGAGCAGTACTTC. Its translation: CASSFGQGTPYEQYF. V and J are TRBV28 and TRBJ2-5; 9 bases are shared with TRBD1. The J call may be mistaken, given a closer DNA end match to TRBJ2-7. The germline CDR1 and CDR2 sequences are MDHEN and SYDVKM. The CDR3 is 15 residues long.

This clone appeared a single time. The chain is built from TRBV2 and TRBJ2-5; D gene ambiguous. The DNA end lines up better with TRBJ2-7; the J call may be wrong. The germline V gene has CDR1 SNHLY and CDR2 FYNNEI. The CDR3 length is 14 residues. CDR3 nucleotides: TGTGCCAGCAGTGGCCCAATGGGGTACTACGAGCAGTACTTC. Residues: CASSGPMGYYEQYF.

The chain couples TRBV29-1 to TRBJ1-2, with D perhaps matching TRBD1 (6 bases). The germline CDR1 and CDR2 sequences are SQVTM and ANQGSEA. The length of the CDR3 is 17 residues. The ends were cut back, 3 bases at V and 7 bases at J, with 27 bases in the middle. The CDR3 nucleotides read TGCAGCGTTGATTTTTCGGGGGGGGCGCAGGGTTTTGGTGGCTACACCTTC. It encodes CSVDFSGGAQGFGGYTF.

CDR3 loop: CASSLRPDPYEQYF. The CDR3 DNA reads as TGTGCCAGCAGCTTAAGGCCAGACCCCTACGAGCAGTACTTC. This chain uses TRBV11-2 with TRBJ2-7; D is undetermined. There are 14 residues in the CDR3. V dropped 2 bases and J dropped 2 bases, with 10 bases sitting between them. Germline lookup yields CDR1 SGHAT and CDR2 FQNNGV.